The clone carrying this T cell receptor (beta chain) has at least ten counts. Its antigen is unknown. The sample is drawn from a study of T-cell reconstitution after alpha-beta-depleted transplantation in children. Germline CDR1 reads SQVTM; CDR2 reads ANQGSEA. V was cut by 6 bases and J by 0 bases, with 16 bases left in between. There are 15 residues in the CDR3. Notes on the study in general: Some patients owed their high day-60 TCRbeta diversity to surviving recipient T cells and thymic progenitors. Most T-cell counts and diversity one year after the transplant came from T cells that were newly produced. There were reportedly several hundred expanded graft clones from which alpha-beta T cells came about two months after transplant.

TCRbeta library construction was performed incorporating unique molecular identifiers. Using its own MiXCR run on the PCR reads, TCRdb lists one record per CDR3 protein. The sample carries about 300,000 distinct CDR3 sequences, approximately 7.3% recorded once. This chain joins TRBV29-1 and TRBJ2-3; maybe TRBD2 (6 bases). Here the sequenced sample was peripheral blood, taken 360 days after TCRalphabeta/CD19-depleted stem cell transplant. This receptor was obtained from a female patient aged 2 to 10 who had a stem cell transplant for Fanconi anemia, so the T cells may come from the graft donor. The CDR3 coding sequence is TGCAGCGTAGCAGGGACTGAACCTAGCACAGATACGCAGTATTTT. It translates to CSVAGTEPSTDTQYF.